This T cell receptor (beta chain) was sequenced in a study of T cell responses to AZD1222 COVID-19 vaccine. Method: immunoSEQ multiplex PCR; TCRdb's copy keeps in-frame clones and lacks some. Among about 94,000 clones listed, 70% to 90% were seen once. This clone has only a few counts. Antigen specificity is unknown. Overall study findings and caveats: The number of AZD1222 recipients seropositive at baseline was only 5 to 7. Vaccine-related CD4 TCRs covered spike, predominating at 160-218 and 743-854. Every sample of the repertoires postdated the peak T cell response.

CDR1 is LGHNA and CDR2 is YNFKEQ in the germline V gene. The CDR3 totals 15 residues. V was cut by 0 bases and J by 13 bases, with 19 bases left in between. The source is an adult in good health. This material consisted of peripheral blood, taken on day 0 of AZD1222 vaccination. This rearrangement joins TRBV4-2 to TRBJ2-1; D may correspond to TRBD1 or TRBD2 (5 bases each). CDR3 sequence reads: CASSQDARGPLTQFF. The CDR3 region has the DNA TGTGCCAGCAGCCAAGATGCCCGGGGACCCTTAACCCAGTTCTTC.